This T cell receptor (beta chain) was captured in a study of T cell responses to AZD1222 COVID-19 vaccine. This clone showed up just once. Clones were read by immunoSEQ multiplex PCR, and TCRdb kept only the in-frame ones, dropping some. The sample yields 90,000 to 130,000 clones, around 90% seen once. CDR3 length equals 15 residues. V was clipped by 0 bases and J by 8 bases, with 13 bases between them. CDR1 is KGHDR, CDR2 SFDVKD, per germline. The chain links TRBV24-1 to TRBJ2-1; D is perhaps TRBD1 (6 bases). This TCR came from an adult who received the AZD1222 COVID-19 vaccine. The sequenced sample was peripheral blood, obtained 28 days after the second AZD1222 dose. CDR3 amino acids: CATSDLGRGVDEQFF. DNA of the CDR3: TGTGCCACCAGTGATTTGGGCAGGGGTGTGGATGAGCAGTTCTTC.